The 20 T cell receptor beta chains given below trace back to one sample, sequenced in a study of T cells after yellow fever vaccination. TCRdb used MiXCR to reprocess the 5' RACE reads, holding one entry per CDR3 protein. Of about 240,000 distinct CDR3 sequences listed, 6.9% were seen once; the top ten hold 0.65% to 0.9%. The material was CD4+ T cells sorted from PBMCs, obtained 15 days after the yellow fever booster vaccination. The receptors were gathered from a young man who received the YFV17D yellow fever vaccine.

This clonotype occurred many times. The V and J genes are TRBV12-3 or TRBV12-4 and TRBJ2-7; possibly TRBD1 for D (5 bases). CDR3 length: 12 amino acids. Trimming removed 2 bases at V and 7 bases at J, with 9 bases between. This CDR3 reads CASSLLGREQYF. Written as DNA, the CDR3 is TGTGCCAGCAGTTTATTGGGGCGTGAGCAGTACTTC.

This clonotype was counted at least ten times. Here the CDR3 reads CASSNIRAPPYEQYF. The CDR3 nucleotides are TGTGCCAGCAGTAACATCCGGGCTCCACCCTACGAGCAGTACTTC. V gene TRBV6-5 combines with J gene TRBJ2-7, with no clear D. CDR1 and CDR2 from the germline V gene are MNHEY and SVGAGI. V was cut by 5 bases and J by 2 bases, with 16 bases left in between. The CDR3 length is 15 residues.

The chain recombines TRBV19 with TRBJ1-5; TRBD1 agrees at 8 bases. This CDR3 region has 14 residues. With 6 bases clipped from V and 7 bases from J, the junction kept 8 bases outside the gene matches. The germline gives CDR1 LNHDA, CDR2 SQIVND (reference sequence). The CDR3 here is CASSLTGELQPQHF. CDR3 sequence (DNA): TGTGCCAGTAGCCTGACAGGGGAGCTCCAGCCCCAGCATTTT.

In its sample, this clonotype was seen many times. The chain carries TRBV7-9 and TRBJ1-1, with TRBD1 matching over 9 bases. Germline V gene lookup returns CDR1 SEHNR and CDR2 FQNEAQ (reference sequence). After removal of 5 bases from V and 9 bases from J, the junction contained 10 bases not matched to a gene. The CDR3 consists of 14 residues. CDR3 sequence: CASSRSRTGEKAFF. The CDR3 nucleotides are TGTGCCAGCAGCCGATCCCGGACAGGGGAGAAAGCTTTCTTT. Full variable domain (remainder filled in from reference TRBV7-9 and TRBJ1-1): DTGVSQNPRHKITKRGQNVTFRCDPISEHNRLYWYRQTLGQGPEFLTYFQNEAQLEKSRLLSDRFSAERPKGSFSTLEIQRTEQGDSAMYLCASSRSRTGEKAFFGQGTRLTVV.

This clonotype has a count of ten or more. The CDR3 sequence: CASSLSAGEYEQYF. The CDR3 DNA reads TGTGCCAGCAGCTTATCGGCGGGAGAATACGAGCAGTACTTC. The rearrangement joins TRBV11-2 to TRBJ2-7; 7 positions match TRBD2. This CDR3 region has 14 residues. Germline values: CDR1 SGHAT, CDR2 FQNNGV. The J segment lost 4 bases and the V segment lost 2 bases, leaving 5 bases of the junction unmatched.

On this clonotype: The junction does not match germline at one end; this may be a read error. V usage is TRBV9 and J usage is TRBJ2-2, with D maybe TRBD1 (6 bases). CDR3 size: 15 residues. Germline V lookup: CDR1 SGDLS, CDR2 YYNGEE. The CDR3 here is CVSSVVSGDTGELFF. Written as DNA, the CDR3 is TGTGTCAGCAGCGTAGTATCAGGGGACACCGGGGAGCTGTTTTTT.

The CDR3, as DNA: TGTGCCAGCAGCTTATCAGGACAGGTGTACCAAGAGACCCAGTACTTC. It specifies CASSLSGQVYQETQYF. This rearrangement joins TRBV11-2 to TRBJ2-5, with 7 bases matching TRBD1. The CDR3 sequence is 16 residues long. The ends lost 2 bases at V and 0 bases at J; junction bases unmatched: 6. Germline V CDR1 and CDR2: SGHAT, FQNNGV.

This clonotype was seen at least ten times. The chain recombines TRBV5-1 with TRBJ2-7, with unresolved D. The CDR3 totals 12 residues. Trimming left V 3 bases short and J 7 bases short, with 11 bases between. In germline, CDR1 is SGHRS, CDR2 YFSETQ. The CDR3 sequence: CASSSAMGEQYF. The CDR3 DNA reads TGCGCCAGCAGCTCGGCAATGGGAGAGCAGTACTTC.

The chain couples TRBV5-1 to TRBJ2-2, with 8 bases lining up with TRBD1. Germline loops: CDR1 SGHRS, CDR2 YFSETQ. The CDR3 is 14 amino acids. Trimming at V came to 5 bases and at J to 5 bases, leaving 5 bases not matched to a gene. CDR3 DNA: TGCGCCAGCAGACTGGACAGGGCTACCGGGGAGCTGTTTTTT. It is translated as CASRLDRATGELFF.

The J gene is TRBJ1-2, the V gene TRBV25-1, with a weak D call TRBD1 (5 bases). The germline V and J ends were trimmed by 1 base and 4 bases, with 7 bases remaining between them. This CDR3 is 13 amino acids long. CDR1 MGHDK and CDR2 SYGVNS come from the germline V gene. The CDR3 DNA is TGTGCCAGCAGTGAATGGGGGGGCTATGGCTACACCTTC. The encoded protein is CASSEWGGYGYTF.

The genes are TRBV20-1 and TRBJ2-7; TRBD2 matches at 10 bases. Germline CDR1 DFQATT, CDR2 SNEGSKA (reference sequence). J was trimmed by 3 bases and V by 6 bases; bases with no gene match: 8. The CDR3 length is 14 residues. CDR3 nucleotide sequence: TGCAGTGCAGCCGAGCGGGAGGGCCTCTACGAGCAGTACTTC. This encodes CSAAEREGLYEQYF.

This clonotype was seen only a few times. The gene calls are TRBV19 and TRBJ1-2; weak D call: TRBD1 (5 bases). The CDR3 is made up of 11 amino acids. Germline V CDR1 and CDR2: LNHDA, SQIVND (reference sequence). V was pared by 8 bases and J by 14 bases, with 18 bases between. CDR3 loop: CASGLGVLSTF. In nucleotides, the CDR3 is TGTGCCAGTGGTCTGGGGGTCCTGAGTACCTTC. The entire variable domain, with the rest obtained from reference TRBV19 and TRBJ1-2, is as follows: DGGITQSPKYLFRKEGQNVTLSCEQNLNHDAMYWYRQDPGQGLRLIYYSQIVNDFQKGDIAEGYSVSREKKESFPLTVTSAQKNPTAFYLCASGLGVLSTFGSGTRLTVV.

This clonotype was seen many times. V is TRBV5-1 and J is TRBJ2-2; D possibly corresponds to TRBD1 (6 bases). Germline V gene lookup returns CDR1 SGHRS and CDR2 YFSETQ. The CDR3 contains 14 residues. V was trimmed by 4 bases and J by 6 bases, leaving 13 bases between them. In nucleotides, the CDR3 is TGCGCCAGCAGCCCCAACAGGGCCGCCGGGGAGCTGTTTTTT. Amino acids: CASSPNRAAGELFF.

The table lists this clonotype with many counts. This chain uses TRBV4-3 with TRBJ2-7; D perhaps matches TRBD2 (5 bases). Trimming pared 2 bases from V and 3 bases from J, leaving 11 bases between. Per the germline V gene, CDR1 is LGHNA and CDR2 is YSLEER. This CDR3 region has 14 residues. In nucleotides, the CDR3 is TGCGCCAGCAGCCAAACACTAGGATTCTACGAGCAGTACTTC. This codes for CASSQTLGFYEQYF.

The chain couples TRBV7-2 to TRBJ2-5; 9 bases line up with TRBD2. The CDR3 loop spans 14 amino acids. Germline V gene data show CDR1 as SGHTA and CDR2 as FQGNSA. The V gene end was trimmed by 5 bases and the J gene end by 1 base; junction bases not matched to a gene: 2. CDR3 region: CASSPTSGQETQYF. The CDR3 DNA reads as TGTGCCAGCAGCCCGACTAGCGGCCAAGAGACCCAGTACTTC.

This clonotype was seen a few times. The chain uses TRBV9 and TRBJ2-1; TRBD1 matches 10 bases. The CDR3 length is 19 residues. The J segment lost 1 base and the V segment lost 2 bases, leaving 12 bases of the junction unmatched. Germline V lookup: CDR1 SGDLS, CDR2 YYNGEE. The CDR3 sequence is CASSVSRDRGIGSYNEQFF. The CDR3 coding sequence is TGTGCCAGCAGCGTGTCCCGGGACAGGGGTATCGGGTCCTACAATGAGCAGTTCTTC.

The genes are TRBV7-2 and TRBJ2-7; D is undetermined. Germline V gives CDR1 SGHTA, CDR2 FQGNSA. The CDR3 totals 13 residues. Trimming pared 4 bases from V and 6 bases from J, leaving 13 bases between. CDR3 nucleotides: TGTGCCAGCAGCTCCCTAGGTTGGGGCGAGCAGTACTTC. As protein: CASSSLGWGEQYF. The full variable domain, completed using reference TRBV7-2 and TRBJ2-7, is GAGVSQSPSNKVTEKGKDVELRCDPISGHTALYWYRQSLGQGLEFLIYFQGNSAPDKSGLPSDRFSAERTGGSVSTLTIQRTQQEDSAVYLCASSSLGWGEQYFGPGTRLTVT.

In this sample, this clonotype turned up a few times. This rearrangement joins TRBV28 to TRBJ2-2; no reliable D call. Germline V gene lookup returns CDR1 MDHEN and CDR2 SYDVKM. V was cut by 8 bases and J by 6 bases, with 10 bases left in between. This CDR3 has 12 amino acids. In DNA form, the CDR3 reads TGTGCCAGCCGCGTTTCTTCCGGGGAGCTGTTTTTT. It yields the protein CASRVSSGELFF.

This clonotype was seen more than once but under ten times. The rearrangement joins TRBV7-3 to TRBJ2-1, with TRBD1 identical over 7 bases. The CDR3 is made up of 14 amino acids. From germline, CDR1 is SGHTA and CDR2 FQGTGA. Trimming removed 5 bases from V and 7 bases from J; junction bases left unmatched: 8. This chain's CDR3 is CASSRRQGFNEQFF. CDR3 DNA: TGTGCCAGCAGCCGCAGACAGGGTTTTAATGAGCAGTTCTTC.

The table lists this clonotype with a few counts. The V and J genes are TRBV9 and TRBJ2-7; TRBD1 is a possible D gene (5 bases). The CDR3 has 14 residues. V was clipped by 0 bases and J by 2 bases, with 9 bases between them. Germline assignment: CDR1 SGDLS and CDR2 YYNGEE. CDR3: CASSVDPGPYEQYF. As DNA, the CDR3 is TGTGCCAGCAGCGTAGACCCAGGGCCCTACGAGCAGTACTTC.